The 10 T cell receptor beta chains given below trace back to one sample, sequenced in a study of blood T cells in healthy people across ages. A second PCR, run for about 7 to 12 cycles, used a sample-barcoded 5' primer plus a J-beta primer mix. TCRdb reanalysed the 5' RACE reads using MiXCR and keeps one entry per CDR3 protein. The sample holds around 1,000,000 distinct CDR3 sequences; approximately 25% are singletons and the top ten take approximately 0.75%. The data were also submitted as part of a second study, on T cells of mothers and their children.

Source material: blood. These receptors originate from a girl aged 2-10 years in good health.

This clonotype was seen just once. This sequence joins TRBV13 and TRBJ2-3; tentatively, D is TRBD2 (7 bases). The CDR3 sequence is 15 residues long. Germline assignment: CDR1 PRHDT and CDR2 FYEKMQ (reference sequence). The V gene lost 5 bases and the J gene lost 1 base, with 13 bases spanning the gap. The CDR3 DNA sequence: TGTGCCAGCAGCCCGACGGGGGGCCGCACAGATACGCAGTATTTT. Translation: CASSPTGGRTDTQYF.

This clonotype was detected a few times. The V call is TRBV2, the J call TRBJ2-2; D unclear. Between the trimmed V and J ends, which lost 4 bases and 0 bases, there was a span of 18 bases. CDR3 length equals 18 residues. CDR1 SNHLY and CDR2 FYNNEI come from the germline V gene. Here the CDR3 reads CASSATPPNRANTGELFF. CDR3 sequence (DNA): TGTGCCAGCAGTGCTACTCCCCCGAATAGAGCGAACACCGGGGAGCTGTTTTTT.

V is TRBV10-1 and J is TRBJ2-1; TRBD1 or TRBD2 may be the D gene (5 bases each). The CDR3 spans 16 residues. CDR1 is WNHNN and CDR2 is SYGVQD in the germline V gene (reference sequence). V lost 2 bases and J lost 3, with 14 bases in between. For the CDR3, the DNA is TGCGCCAGCAGTGAGAATTCGGGACGGATCTACAATGAGCAGTTCTTC. Amino acids: CASSENSGRIYNEQFF.

In its sample, this clonotype was seen a few times. The genes are TRBV5-1 and TRBJ1-4; D unclear. Per the germline V gene, CDR1 is SGHRS and CDR2 is YFSETQ. CDR3 length: 17 amino acids. V lost 0 bases and J lost 10, with 22 bases in between. In DNA, the CDR3 is TGCGCCAGCAGCTTGGGGCCGACGGACCTGGAAGGTGGAAAACTGTTTTTT. Amino acid sequence: CASSLGPTDLEGGKLFF.

This clonotype appeared a few times. V gene TRBV5-1 combines with J gene TRBJ1-1, with 8 bases matching TRBD1. Germline lookup yields CDR1 SGHRS and CDR2 YFSETQ. The length of the CDR3 is 15 residues. Germline trimming cut 4 bases from V and 5 bases from J; bases unmatched to any gene: 10. The CDR3 nucleotides are TGCGCCAGCAGCCTCCTCCAGGGGGCTAGAACTGAAGCTTTCTTT. Residues: CASSLLQGARTEAFF.

The chain has TRBV7-9 and TRBJ1-1; possible D gene TRBD1, 5 bases. The CDR3 totals 14 residues. Trimming took off 5 bases at V and 5 bases at J, with 15 bases between the two ends. Germline loops: CDR1 SEHNR, CDR2 FQNEAQ (reference sequence). Here the CDR3 reads CASSGQGIRTEAFF. CDR3 nucleotides: TGTGCCAGCAGCGGCCAGGGAATTAGGACTGAAGCTTTCTTT.

There are a few counts of this clonotype. The chain links TRBV11-2 to TRBJ2-5; perhaps TRBD2 as D (6 bases). The CDR3 has 15 residues. V was clipped by 7 bases and J by 2 bases, with 17 bases between them. CDR1 and CDR2 from the germline V gene are SGHAT and FQNNGV. The CDR3 spells CASTPVWGDQETQYF. The CDR3 DNA is TGTGCCAGCACTCCAGTTTGGGGGGATCAAGAGACCCAGTACTTC. Looking up the rest from reference TRBV11-2 and TRBJ2-5 gives the full variable domain: EAGVAQSPRYKIIEKRQSVAFWCNPISGHATLYWYQQILGQGPKLLIQFQNNGVVDDSQLPKDRFSAERLKGVDSTLKIQPAKLEDSAVYLCASTPVWGDQETQYFGPGTRLLVL.

There are a few counts of this clonotype. The chain links TRBV20-1 to TRBJ2-1; 7 bases fit TRBD1. The CDR3 consists of 11 residues. From germline, CDR1 is DFQATT and CDR2 SNEGSKA (reference sequence). The V segment lost 5 bases and the J segment 11 bases; nucleotides outside the gene matches: 6. DNA of the CDR3: TGCAGTGCTCTCGACAGGGCTAAGCAGTTCTTC. Its protein product is CSALDRAKQFF.

With respect to this clonotype: Sequence at one end of the junction differs from germline and may be a read error. The CDR3 reads CASSQNPGANEQYF. The DNA for the CDR3 is TGTGCTAGCAGCCAAAATCCGGGGGCCAACGAGCAGTACTTC. This chain connects TRBV7-7 to TRBJ2-7; D tentatively reads TRBD1 or TRBD2 (6 bases each). The V gene's germline CDR1 is SSHAT and CDR2 FNYEAQ (reference sequence). The length of the CDR3 is 14 residues.

This chain uses TRBV7-9 with TRBJ1-4, with a possible D match to TRBD1 (5 bases). Trimming took 1 base from V and 7 from J, leaving 13 bases between them. The germline CDR1 and CDR2 sequences are SEHNR and FQNEAQ (reference sequence). The CDR3 consists of 15 residues. The DNA for the CDR3 is TGTGCCAGCAGCTTAGTGATTGGGGCGCGTGAAAAACTGTTTTTT. It yields the protein CASSLVIGAREKLFF.